The 25 T cell receptor beta chains below come from one sample, sequenced in a study of T cell responses to AZD1222 COVID-19 vaccine. Profiling relied on immunoSEQ multiplex PCR, and the TCRdb table lists in-frame clones only, not all of them. The sample holds 160,000 or so clones, almost 90% seen once. Sequenced here: peripheral blood, sampled on day 0 of AZD1222 vaccination. The origin of the receptors is an adult in good health.

V usage is TRBV3-1 (or the pseudogene TRBV3-2) and J usage is TRBJ2-2; D is tentatively TRBD1 or TRBD2 (5 bases each). V was pared by 4 bases and J by 7 bases, with 16 bases between. The CDR3 totals 15 residues. CDR1 is LGHDT and CDR2 is YNNKEL in the germline V gene (reference sequence). The CDR3 nucleotides read TGTGCCAGCAGCCCCGATGGACATGGAGGCGGGGAGCTGTTTTTT. Protein: CASSPDGHGGGELFF.

The chain uses TRBV28 and TRBJ1-6; D ambiguous. Trimming took 2 bases from V and 6 from J, leaving 5 bases between them. Germline V gives CDR1 MDHEN, CDR2 SYDVKM. There are 13 residues in the CDR3. CDR3 sequence reads: CASSLVLNSPLHF. The CDR3, as DNA: TGTGCCAGCAGTTTAGTCCTTAATTCACCCCTCCACTTT.

The V gene is TRBV20-1, the J gene TRBJ2-7; TRBD1 matches at 9 bases. Germline assignment: CDR1 DFQATT and CDR2 SNEGSKA (reference sequence). CDR3 length equals 11 residues. Trimming at V came to 5 bases and at J to 6 bases, leaving 2 bases not matched to a gene. The DNA for the CDR3 is TGCAGTGCTTACAGGGGGCGCGAGCAGTACTTC. Protein sequence: CSAYRGREQYF.

Remarks on this clone: Other DNA variants within this sample encode the same CDR3. The DNA of the CDR3 is TGTGCCAGCTCTACGCAGGGGGCGAATACTGAAGCTTTCTTT. Its translation is CASSTQGANTEAFF. The J gene is TRBJ1-1, the V gene TRBV6-5, with 8 bases that match TRBD1. This CDR3 spans 14 amino acids. The V gene's germline CDR1 is MNHEY and CDR2 SVGAGI. V dropped 8 bases and J dropped 5; count of bases not matched to a gene: 10.

The rearrangement uses TRBV5-4 and TRBJ1-4, with 8 bases aligning to TRBD1. From germline, CDR1 is SGHNT and CDR2 YYREEE (reference sequence). The length of the CDR3 is 14 residues. Trimming took 5 bases from V and 7 from J; bases not matched to a gene: 7. CDR3 region: CASSRDRLGEKLFF. The CDR3, as DNA: TGTGCCAGCAGTAGGGACAGGTTAGGTGAAAAACTGTTTTTT.

The chain is built from TRBV5-1 and TRBJ2-7; no definite D call. Trimming removed 2 bases at V and 2 bases at J, with 8 bases between. The germline gives CDR1 SGHRS, CDR2 YFSETQ. This CDR3 has 13 residues. The CDR3 here is CASSFGPTYEQYF. The CDR3 region has the DNA TGCGCCAGCAGCTTTGGGCCGACCTACGAGCAGTACTTC.

This chain joins TRBV30 and TRBJ1-1, with D possibly TRBD1 on 5 matching bases. The CDR3 length is 13 residues. The germline V and J ends were trimmed by 3 bases and 1 base, with 9 bases remaining between them. Germline CDR1 GTSNPN, CDR2 SVGIG (reference sequence). DNA for the CDR3: TGTGCCTGGAGGCCCGGACAGAACACTGAAGCTTTCTTT. The encoded protein is CAWRPGQNTEAFF.

V is TRBV7-9 and J is TRBJ2-7, with D unclear. The germline V gene encodes CDR1 SEHNR and CDR2 FQNEAQ (reference sequence). Trimming removed 5 bases at V and 4 bases at J, with 12 bases between. This CDR3 has 13 amino acids. The CDR3 DNA reads TGTGCCAGCAGCCAGGCCAATCTATACGAGCAGTACTTC. Encoded protein: CASSQANLYEQYF. Based on the CDR3 plus reference TRBV7-9 and TRBJ2-7, the full variable domain is DTGVSQNPRHKITKRGQNVTFRCDPISEHNRLYWYRQTLGQGPEFLTYFQNEAQLEKSRLLSDRFSAERPKGSFSTLEIQRTEQGDSAMYLCASSQANLYEQYFGPGTRLTVT.

The chain couples TRBV29-1 to TRBJ2-1; D might be TRBD1 or TRBD2, each matching 5 bases. In germline, CDR1 is SQVTM, CDR2 ANQGSEA. V was trimmed by 6 bases and J by 10 bases, leaving 19 bases between them. The CDR3 is made up of 13 amino acids. CDR3 bases: TGCAGCGTCCGAGGGACGGTCCAATTCGAGCAGTTCTTC. This translates into CSVRGTVQFEQFF.

The chain has TRBV7-3 and TRBJ1-2; weak D call: TRBD1 (6 bases). CDR3 length: 14 amino acids. Germline V CDR1 and CDR2: SGHTA, FQGTGA. V was pared by 6 bases and J by 2 bases, with 13 bases between. For the CDR3, the DNA is TGTGCCAGCAGTCCACAGGGTGACAACTATGGCTACACCTTC. It yields the protein CASSPQGDNYGYTF.

V and J are TRBV7-2 and TRBJ2-1, with 9 bases that match TRBD2. V was clipped by 4 bases and J by 7 bases; unmatched bases: 11. Germline V lookup: CDR1 SGHTA, CDR2 FQGNSA. CDR3 length: 16 amino acids. The CDR3 DNA follows: TGTGCCAGCAGCTCGGGTGGAGCGGGGGGATGGAATGAGCAGTTCTTC. It specifies CASSSGGAGGWNEQFF.

The J gene is TRBJ1-2, the V gene TRBV7-8; D is uncertain. V shed 2 bases and J shed 7 bases, with 11 bases lying between them. The germline V gene encodes CDR1 SGHVS and CDR2 FQNEAQ. This CDR3 has 13 amino acids. CDR3: CASSLRMGSGYTF. The DNA for the CDR3 is TGTGCCAGCAGCTTAAGGATGGGCTCTGGCTACACCTTC.

The chain couples TRBV19 to TRBJ2-3, with 12 nucleotides matching TRBD1. CDR3 length equals 15 residues. J was trimmed by 4 bases and V by 4 bases; bases with no gene match: 3. Germline loops: CDR1 LNHDA, CDR2 SQIVND (reference sequence). The CDR3 region is CASSTRDRGPDTQYF. In DNA form, the CDR3 reads TGTGCCAGTAGTACCCGGGACAGGGGGCCAGATACGCAGTATTTT.

J is TRBJ1-6 and V is TRBV4-1, with TRBD1 matching over 7 bases. The CDR3 is 17 amino acids. Losses at the gene ends were 1 base for V and 5 bases for J; bases not matched to a gene: 8. Germline V lookup: CDR1 MGHRA, CDR2 YSYEKL. The CDR3 sequence is CASSQGQGVLNNSPLHF. CDR3 sequence (DNA): TGCGCCAGCAGCCAAGGTCAGGGGGTTTTAAATAATTCACCCCTCCACTTT.

V and J are TRBV11-3 and TRBJ1-1, with 9 nucleotides matching TRBD1. Germline trimming cut 5 bases from V and 8 bases from J; bases unmatched to any gene: 3. The CDR3 contains 12 residues. Germline V lookup: CDR1 SGHNT, CDR2 YENEEA. The CDR3 coding sequence is TGTGCCAGCAGCCCTGGACAGGGGGAAGCTTTCTTT. Translation gives CASSPGQGEAFF.

The CDR3 nucleotides are TGCGCCAGCAGCTTGGAAGTGGCCTACAATGAGCAGTTCTTC. Translating gives CASSLEVAYNEQFF. V is TRBV5-1 and J is TRBJ2-1; no firm D call. V was shortened by 0 bases and J by 2 bases, with 6 bases between the two germline ends. This CDR3 contains 14 residues. Germline V gene lookup returns CDR1 SGHRS and CDR2 YFSETQ.

This chain links TRBV11-1 with TRBJ2-1; TRBD2 aligns across 12 bases. The junction had 4 bases not matched to a gene; V was cut back by 5 bases and J by 2 bases. CDR3 length: 16 residues. In germline, CDR1 is SGHAT, CDR2 FQDESV (reference sequence). The DNA of the CDR3 is TGTGCCAGCAGCGTGACTAGCGGGGGTGCCTACAATGAGCAGTTCTTC. Protein: CASSVTSGGAYNEQFF.

This rearrangement joins TRBV7-2 to TRBJ2-7; D may correspond to TRBD1 or TRBD2 (5 bases each). From germline, CDR1 is SGHTA and CDR2 FQGNSA. The length of the CDR3 is 15 residues. The V gene lost 4 bases and the J gene lost 3 bases, with 16 bases spanning the gap. This CDR3 is CASSSGTYRNYEQYF. The DNA for the CDR3 is TGTGCCAGCAGCTCTGGGACCTACCGAAACTACGAGCAGTACTTC. The whole variable domain, filled in from reference TRBV7-2 and TRBJ2-7, reads GAGVSQSPSNKVTEKGKDVELRCDPISGHTALYWYRQSLGQGLEFLIYFQGNSAPDKSGLPSDRFSAERTGGSVSTLTIQRTQQEDSAVYLCASSSGTYRNYEQYFGPGTRLTVT.

A single count supports this clone. The chain is built from TRBV19 and TRBJ1-3; D might be TRBD1 (6 bases). CDR1 and CDR2 (germline): LNHDA, SQIVND (reference sequence). CDR3 size: 15 residues. V lost 7 bases to trimming and J lost 0 bases, with 13 bases between them. The CDR3 is CASKGHLSSGNTIYF. CDR3 DNA sequence: TGTGCCAGTAAGGGACACTTAAGCTCTGGAAACACCATATATTTT.

This clone is a singleton in its sample. This chain uses TRBV20-1 with TRBJ2-1; D perhaps matches TRBD2 (5 bases). The CDR3 spans 14 residues. Trimming removed 3 bases from V and 6 bases from J, with 15 bases in between. The germline V gene has CDR1 DFQATT and CDR2 SNEGSKA (reference sequence). The CDR3 region is CSASASGHINEQFF. The CDR3 nucleotides read TGCAGTGCTAGTGCCAGCGGCCACATCAATGAGCAGTTCTTC.

The gene calls are TRBV28 and TRBJ1-1; D gene uncertain. This CDR3 has 10 residues. Trimming shortened V by 5 bases and J by 7 bases, and 5 bases separated the two germline ends. Germline lookup yields CDR1 MDHEN and CDR2 SYDVKM. CDR3 sequence reads: CASSVNEAFF. For the CDR3, the DNA is TGTGCCAGCAGTGTGAATGAAGCTTTCTTT. Based on the CDR3 plus reference TRBV28 and TRBJ1-1, the full variable domain is DVKVTQSSRYLVKRTGEKVFLECVQDMDHENMFWYRQDPGLGLRLIYFSYDVKMKEKGDIPEGYSVSREKKERFSLILESASTNQTSMYLCASSVNEAFFGQGTRLTVV.

J is TRBJ1-1 and V is TRBV2; D unclear. Trimming shortened V by 3 bases and J by 3 bases, and 8 bases separated the two germline ends. Looked up from germline, CDR1 is SNHLY and CDR2 is FYNNEI. The CDR3 extends over 13 amino acids. DNA of the CDR3: TGTGCCAGCAGTGAGGAGAGGGACACTGAAGCTTTCTTT. Its protein is CASSEERDTEAFF.

This chain uses TRBV6-5 with TRBJ2-5; 7 bases map to TRBD2. There are 14 residues in the CDR3. Trimming at V came to 6 bases and at J to 2 bases, leaving 6 bases not matched to a gene. Germline V gives CDR1 MNHEY, CDR2 SVGAGI. In DNA, the CDR3 is TGTGCCAGCAGCAGACTAGCAGATCAAGAGACCCAGTACTTC. Encoded protein: CASSRLADQETQYF.

This sequence joins TRBV28 and TRBJ1-1; perhaps TRBD1 as D (6 bases). With 8 bases removed from V and 5 bases from J, the gap between germline ends came to 21 bases. There are 15 residues in the CDR3. Per germline, CDR1 MDHEN and CDR2 SYDVKM. The CDR3 here is CASSSVRGQGTEAFF. The CDR3 DNA sequence: TGTGCCAGCTCTTCCGTCCGGGGTCAGGGGACTGAAGCTTTCTTT.

This rearrangement joins TRBV29-1 to TRBJ1-5, with 8 nucleotides matching TRBD1. Per the germline V gene, CDR1 is SQVTM and CDR2 is ANQGSEA. The CDR3 contains 14 residues. As DNA, the CDR3 is TGCGCGGTGCAGGGGGCCTCAGGGAATCAGCCCCAGCATTTT. Protein product: CAVQGASGNQPQHF.